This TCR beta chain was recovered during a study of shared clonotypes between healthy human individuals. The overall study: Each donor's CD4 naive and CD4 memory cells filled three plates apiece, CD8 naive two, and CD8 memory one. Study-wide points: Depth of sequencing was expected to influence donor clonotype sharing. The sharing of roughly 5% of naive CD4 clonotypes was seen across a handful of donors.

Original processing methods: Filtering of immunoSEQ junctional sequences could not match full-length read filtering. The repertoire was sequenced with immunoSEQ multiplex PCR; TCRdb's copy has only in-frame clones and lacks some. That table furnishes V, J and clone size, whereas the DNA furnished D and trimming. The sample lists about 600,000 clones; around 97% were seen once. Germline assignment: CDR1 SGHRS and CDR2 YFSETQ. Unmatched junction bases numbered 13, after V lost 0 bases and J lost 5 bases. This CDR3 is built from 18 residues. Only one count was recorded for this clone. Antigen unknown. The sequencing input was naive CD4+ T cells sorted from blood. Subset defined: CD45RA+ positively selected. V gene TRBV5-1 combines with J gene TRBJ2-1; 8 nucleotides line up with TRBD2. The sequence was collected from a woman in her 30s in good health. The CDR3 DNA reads TGCGCCAGCAGCTTGGTTAAAGTGGGCGGGGGGCCCAACAATGAGCAGTTCTTC. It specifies CASSLVKVGGGPNNEQFF.